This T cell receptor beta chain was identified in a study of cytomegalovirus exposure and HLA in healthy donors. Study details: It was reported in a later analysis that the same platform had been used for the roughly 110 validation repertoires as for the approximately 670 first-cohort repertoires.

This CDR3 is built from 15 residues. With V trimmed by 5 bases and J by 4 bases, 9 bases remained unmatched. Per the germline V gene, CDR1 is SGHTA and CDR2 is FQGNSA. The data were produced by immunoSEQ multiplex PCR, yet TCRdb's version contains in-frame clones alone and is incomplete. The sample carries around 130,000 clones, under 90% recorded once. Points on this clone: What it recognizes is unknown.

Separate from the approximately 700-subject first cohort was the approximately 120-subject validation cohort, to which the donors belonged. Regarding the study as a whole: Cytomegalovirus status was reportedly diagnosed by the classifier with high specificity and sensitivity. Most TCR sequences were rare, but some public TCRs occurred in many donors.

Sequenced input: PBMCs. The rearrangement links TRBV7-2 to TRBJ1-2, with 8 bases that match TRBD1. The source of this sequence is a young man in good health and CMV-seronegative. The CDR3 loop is CASSATGTGFYGYTF. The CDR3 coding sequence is TGTGCCAGCAGCGCGACCGGGACAGGCTTCTATGGCTACACCTTC.